This T cell receptor beta chain came from a study of blood T cell repertoires in COVID-19. As for the study in general: T cells, B-cell-depleted T cells, or PBMCs provided the cDNA or gDNA that served as material.

Per the authors' pipeline: Amplification of reference gene primers provided the estimated nucleated cell counts. The repertoire was sequenced with immunoSEQ multiplex PCR; TCRdb's copy has only in-frame clones and lacks some. For V, J and clone size, that table is used; D and trimming come from the DNA. Altogether about 480,000 clones are present, 70% to 90% being singletons, with the ten largest covering 8.3%. Enrolled through a virtual design, the participants were between roughly 18 and 90 years of age and came from about two dozen US areas. Two negative PCRs, clearance, or symptom resolution characterized the recovered Cohort 3 donors. The CDR3 totals 16 residues.

The clonotype comes from a woman between 55 and 75 years old who had recovered from COVID-19. The material sequenced was PBMCs or T cells enriched from blood (not recorded which). The chain couples TRBV21-1 to TRBJ2-3; TRBD2 reflects the table's D call only, with no check against the DNA. TRBV21-1 is reported as a pseudogene. The CDR3 DNA follows: TGTGCCAGCAACTGGGAGCGGGGGGACTACACAGATACGCAGTATTTT. This codes for CASNWERGDYTDTQYF.